This T cell receptor (beta chain) was retrieved from a study of blood T cell repertoires in COVID-19. Whole-study context: PBMCs, B-cell-depleted T cells, or T cells were the source of the cDNA or gDNA that made up the material.

Residents of approximately 25 US areas, aged roughly 18 to 89 years, made up the participants. In assigning cohorts, the study relied on participant-reported clinical history. Per germline, CDR1 MRHNA and CDR2 SNTAGT. This CDR3 is 14 amino acids long. V lost 3 bases, J lost 4 bases, and 9 bases lay in between. Under the authors' procedure: Amplifying reference gene primers gave estimates of nucleated cell counts. Assay used: immunoSEQ multiplex PCR; TCRdb lists only in-frame clones, some missing. D and trimming come from the DNA, and the V and J calls and clone size come from that table. The data contain 300,000 to 350,000 clones, around 87% of them singletons.

The sequenced material came from PBMCs or T cells enriched from blood (not recorded which). The source is a young woman with acute COVID-19. V and J are TRBV6-4 and TRBJ2-2, with D possibly TRBD2 on 6 matching bases. The CDR3 loop reads CASSEGGSTGELFF. The CDR3 DNA follows: TGTGCCAGCAGTGAGGGGGGAAGCACCGGGGAGCTGTTTTTT.